These 18 T cell receptor beta chains were sequenced from one sample in a study of shared clonotypes between healthy human individuals. Repertoires were generated with immunoSEQ multiplex PCR, while TCRdb's copy carries only in-frame clones and drops some. There are around 1.6 million clones in the sample; 95% to 99% occur only once, and roughly 0.45% lies in the top ten. Sequenced: naive CD4+ T cells sorted from blood. Noted subset: CD45RA+ positively selected. Receptor source: a man aged 25 to 40 in good health.

The CDR3 sequence is CASGTVTGTGGYEQYF. The CDR3 nucleotides are TGTGCCAGCGGAACCGTCACCGGGACAGGGGGATACGAGCAGTACTTC. This chain connects TRBV7-9 to TRBJ2-7, with 11 bases fitting TRBD1. The CDR3 loop spans 16 amino acids. Germline values: CDR1 SEHNR, CDR2 FQNEAQ (reference sequence). With 8 bases clipped from V and 4 bases from J, the junction kept 13 bases outside the gene matches.

The V call is TRBV5-4, the J call TRBJ2-1; 16 bases are a match to TRBD2. V gave up 4 bases and J gave up 0 bases; unmatched junction bases: 7. The CDR3 contains 19 residues. Germline lookup yields CDR1 SGHNT and CDR2 YYREEE (reference sequence). In DNA, the CDR3 is TGTGCCAGCAGCCCGGGACTAGCGGGAGGGCTGGGCTCCTACAATGAGCAGTTCTTC. Protein product: CASSPGLAGGLGSYNEQFF.

About this clone itself: This sample includes further DNA sequences coding for the same CDR3. The chain employs TRBV5-1 and TRBJ2-5, with 8 bases fitting TRBD2. The CDR3 extends over 14 amino acids. Losses at the gene ends were 0 bases for V and 5 bases for J; bases not matched to a gene: 3. Germline lookup yields CDR1 SGHRS and CDR2 YFSETQ. Written as DNA, the CDR3 is TGCGCCAGCAGCTTGGTCCGGGAGGGTGAGACCCAGTACTTC. It codes for CASSLVREGETQYF.

V is TRBV5-1 and J is TRBJ2-2; 9 nucleotides align to TRBD1. The CDR3 totals 14 residues. The germline V gene encodes CDR1 SGHRS and CDR2 YFSETQ. V gave up 3 bases and J gave up 5 bases; unmatched junction bases: 2. The CDR3 here is CASSWGQGTGELFF. CDR3 coding DNA: TGCGCCAGCAGCTGGGGACAGGGAACCGGGGAGCTGTTTTTT.

The table lists this clone with a count of one. This chain uses TRBV5-5 with TRBJ1-4; D remains ambiguous. The germline CDR1 and CDR2 sequences are SGHKS and YYEKEE (reference sequence). CDR3 length equals 15 residues. V gave up 0 bases and J gave up 1 base, with 7 bases separating them. CDR3 sequence (DNA): TGTGCCAGCAGCTTGGTAGGGATAACTAATGAAAAACTGTTTTTT. Protein product: CASSLVGITNEKLFF.

The V gene is TRBV4-2, the J gene TRBJ2-2; a weak D match, TRBD2 (5 bases). CDR3 size: 13 residues. Deletions cut 3 bases from V and 6 bases from J, with 8 bases between. CDR1 LGHNA and CDR2 YNFKEQ come from the germline V gene. The DNA for the CDR3 is TGTGCCAGCAGCCAGGAGGTTCCCGGGGAGCTGTTTTTT. Translation: CASSQEVPGELFF.

The chain joins TRBV19 to TRBJ2-4; D is unresolved. Looked up from germline, CDR1 is LNHDA and CDR2 is SQIVND (reference sequence). Trimming pared 3 bases from V and 9 bases from J, leaving 9 bases between. This CDR3 is built from 12 residues. The CDR3 sequence: CASSMVLGIQYF. In nucleotides, the CDR3 is TGTGCCAGTAGTATGGTGCTGGGCATTCAGTACTTC.

The chain combines TRBV7-2 with TRBJ2-2; D ambiguous. Deletions cut 0 bases from V and 4 bases from J, with 12 bases between. The CDR3 length is 16 residues. CDR1 and CDR2 (germline): SGHTA, FQGNSA. Here the CDR3 DNA reads TGTGCCAGCAGCTTAGCGGGTTCTAGTAGCACCGGGGAGCTGTTTTTT. It specifies CASSLAGSSSTGELFF.

The chain has TRBV13 and TRBJ2-7; D is possibly TRBD1 or TRBD2 (6 bases each). V lost 0 bases and J lost 3, with 12 bases in between. This CDR3 has 15 residues. Germline values: CDR1 PRHDT, CDR2 FYEKMQ (reference sequence). CDR3 sequence reads: CASSLGWGAGYEQYF. The CDR3 bases are TGTGCCAGCAGCTTAGGCTGGGGGGCGGGCTACGAGCAGTACTTC. The full variable domain, with the rest looked up from reference TRBV13 and TRBJ2-7, is AAGVIQSPRHLIKEKRETATLKCYPIPRHDTVYWYQQGPGQDPQFLISFYEKMQSDKGSIPDRFSAQQFSDYHSELNMSSLELGDSALYFCASSLGWGAGYEQYFGPGTRLTVT.

The chain has TRBV18 and TRBJ2-1; tentatively, D is TRBD2 (6 bases). The germline CDR1 and CDR2 sequences are KGHSH and LQKENI. The V gene lost 3 bases and the J gene lost 6 bases, with 18 bases spanning the gap. This CDR3 has 16 amino acids. The CDR3 is CASSPLLAEIGNEQFF. The DNA of the CDR3 is TGTGCCAGCTCACCCTTACTAGCTGAGATCGGCAATGAGCAGTTCTTC.

This sequence joins TRBV28 and TRBJ1-5; no firm D call. CDR3 length equals 15 residues. Trimming shortened V by 2 bases and J by 5 bases, and 13 bases separated the two germline ends. The germline V gene has CDR1 MDHEN and CDR2 SYDVKM. CDR3 residues: CASSLSPTGDQPQHF. CDR3 nucleotides: TGTGCCAGCAGTTTAAGTCCGACGGGAGATCAGCCCCAGCATTTT.

This rearrangement joins TRBV11-2 to TRBJ1-2, with D possibly being TRBD1 (5 bases). Germline values: CDR1 SGHAT, CDR2 FQNNGV. The CDR3 runs 16 residues. V dropped 0 bases and J dropped 4 bases, with 15 bases sitting between them. The CDR3 protein is CASSLDSPTEGYGYTF. DNA of the CDR3: TGTGCCAGCAGCTTAGATAGTCCGACAGAGGGCTATGGCTACACCTTC.

The rearrangement uses TRBV15 and TRBJ2-1; TRBD2 matches 12 bases. The germline gives CDR1 LNHNV, CDR2 YYDKDF (reference sequence). V trimming: 1 base; J trimming: 1 base; junction bases outside the gene matches: 11. The CDR3 loop spans 20 amino acids. CDR3 residues: CATSRGVGTSGHISYNEQFF. In DNA form, the CDR3 reads TGTGCCACCAGCAGAGGCGTTGGGACTAGCGGGCACATTTCCTACAATGAGCAGTTCTTC.

This chain connects TRBV18 to TRBJ1-1, with D possibly TRBD1 on 6 matching bases. Germline values: CDR1 KGHSH, CDR2 LQKENI. The CDR3 consists of 13 residues. Trimming took off 8 bases at V and 8 bases at J, with 18 bases between the two ends. The CDR3 region is CASLNREGGEAFF. CDR3 in DNA: TGTGCCAGCCTGAACAGGGAGGGGGGAGAAGCTTTCTTT. Using reference TRBV18 and TRBJ1-1 for the parts outside the CDR3, the full variable domain is NAGVMQNPRHLVRRRGQEARLRCSPMKGHSHVYWYRQLPEEGLKFMVYLQKENIIDESGMPKERFSAEFPKEGPSILRIQQVVRGDSAAYFCASLNREGGEAFFGQGTRLTVV.

CDR3 DNA: TGTGCCTGGAGTGAACAATTGCGGGGGAATCAGCCCCAGCATTTT. This codes for CAWSEQLRGNQPQHF. The rearrangement uses TRBV30 and TRBJ1-5, with D possibly matching TRBD1 (5 bases). Germline CDR1 GTSNPN, CDR2 SVGIG (reference sequence). Trimming stripped 1 base from V and 4 bases from J, with 14 bases between. CDR3 length: 15 amino acids. Full variable domain (outside the CDR3, taken from reference TRBV30 and TRBJ1-5): SQTIHQWPATLVQPVGSPLSLECTVEGTSNPNLYWYRQAAGRGLQLLFYSVGIGQISSEVPQNLSASRPQDRQFILSSKKLLLSDSGFYLCAWSEQLRGNQPQHFGDGTRLSIL.

The gene calls are TRBV4-3 and TRBJ2-1; D gene ambiguous. This CDR3 has 15 residues. Germline V CDR1 and CDR2: LGHNA, YSLEER. Trimming removed 0 bases from V and 8 bases from J, with 14 bases in between. CDR3 bases: TGCGCCAGCAGCCAAGAAGGACGTCCTACGGATGAGCAGTTCTTC. This translates into CASSQEGRPTDEQFF.

This clone was recorded once. The chain uses TRBV6-5 and TRBJ1-3; 7 bases align to TRBD1. This CDR3 contains 15 residues. V dropped 6 bases and J dropped 1; count of bases not matched to a gene: 6. Germline CDR1 and CDR2: MNHEY and SVGAGI. The CDR3 DNA sequence: TGTGCCAGCAGCGACTCAGGGGGTTCTGGAAACACCATATATTTT. Protein sequence: CASSDSGGSGNTIYF.

In its sample, this clone was seen once. CDR3 in amino acids: CASSTGQGAPTEAFF. As DNA, the CDR3 is TGTGCCAGCAGCACTGGACAGGGGGCGCCCACTGAAGCTTTCTTT. The chain links TRBV7-9 to TRBJ1-1, with 11 nucleotides matching TRBD1. The V gene's germline CDR1 is SEHNR and CDR2 FQNEAQ (reference sequence). The V segment lost 5 bases and the J segment 4 bases; nucleotides outside the gene matches: 6. The CDR3 runs to 15 residues.